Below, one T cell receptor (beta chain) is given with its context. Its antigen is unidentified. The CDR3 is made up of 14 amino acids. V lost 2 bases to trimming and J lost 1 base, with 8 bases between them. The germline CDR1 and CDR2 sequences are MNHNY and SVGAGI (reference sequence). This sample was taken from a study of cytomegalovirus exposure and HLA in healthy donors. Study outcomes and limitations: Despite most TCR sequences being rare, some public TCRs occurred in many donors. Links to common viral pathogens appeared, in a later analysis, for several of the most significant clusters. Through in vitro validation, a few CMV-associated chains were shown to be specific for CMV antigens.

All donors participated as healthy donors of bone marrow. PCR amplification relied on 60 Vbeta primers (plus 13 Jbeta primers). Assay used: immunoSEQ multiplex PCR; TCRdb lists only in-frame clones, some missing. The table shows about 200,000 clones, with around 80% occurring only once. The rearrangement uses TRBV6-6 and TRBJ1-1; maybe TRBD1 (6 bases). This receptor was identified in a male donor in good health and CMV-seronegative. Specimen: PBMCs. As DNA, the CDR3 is TGTGCCAGCAGTTACCCAGGGGCGAACACTGAAGCTTTCTTT. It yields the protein CASSYPGANTEAFF.